This entry features one TCR beta chain sequence. These data come from a study of blood T cell repertoires in COVID-19. From germline, CDR1 is SNHLY and CDR2 FYNNEI. The CDR3 sequence is 14 residues long. V gave up 10 bases and J gave up 0 bases, with 12 bases separating them. Sequenced by immunoSEQ multiplex PCR; TCRdb stores in-frame clones only, minus some. The sample includes 85,000 to 95,000 clones, about 89% of them seen just once. V and J are TRBV2 and TRBJ2-2; either TRBD1 or TRBD2 may supply D (7 bases each). The sequence was collected from a man in his sixties with COVID-19, enrolled during active disease. Sequenced input: peripheral blood. In nucleotides, the CDR3 is TGTGCCACCAGGGGGGGTTCGAACACCGGGGAGCTGTTTTTT. Encoded protein: CATRGGSNTGELFF.